This T cell receptor beta chain was captured by sequencing in a study of T cells in Graves' hyperthyroidism and ophthalmopathy. The V and J ends lost 6 bases and 6 bases respectively, with 9 bases between them. This CDR3 is built from 12 residues. This clonotype occurred many times. For ophthalmopathy patients, the Clinical Activity Score was at least 3 and the NOSPECS grade at least 4; duration was under 3 months. Exclusion criteria comprised uncontrolled infection, other autoimmune disease, pregnancy or lactation. RNA transcripts gave rise to amplified TCR beta CDR3 regions. Using the HTBI primer set, a first-round RT-PCR was run on the TCR CDR3. TCRdb re-derived calls from the multiplex PCR reads in MiXCR, one entry per CDR3 protein. The table records hundreds of thousands of distinct CDR3 sequences, just under 20% of them present only once.

The TCR comes from a man in his forties or fifties with Graves' ophthalmopathy. The chain employs TRBV12-3 or TRBV12-4 and TRBJ2-1; tentatively, D is TRBD1 (6 bases). The sequenced material came from blood. The chain's CDR3 is CASSLQGNEQFF. CDR3 sequence (DNA): TGTGCCAGCAGCTTACAGGGCAATGAGCAGTTCTTC.